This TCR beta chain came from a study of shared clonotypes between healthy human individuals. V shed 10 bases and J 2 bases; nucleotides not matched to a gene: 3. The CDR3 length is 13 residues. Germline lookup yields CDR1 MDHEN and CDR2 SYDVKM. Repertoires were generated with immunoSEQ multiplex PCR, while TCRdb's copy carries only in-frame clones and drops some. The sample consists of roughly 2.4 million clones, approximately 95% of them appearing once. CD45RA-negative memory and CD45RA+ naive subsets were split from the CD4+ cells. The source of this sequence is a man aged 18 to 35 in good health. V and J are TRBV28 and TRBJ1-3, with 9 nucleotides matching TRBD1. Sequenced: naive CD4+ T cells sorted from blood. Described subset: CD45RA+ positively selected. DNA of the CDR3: TGTGCCACTAGACAGGGGGCTGGAAACACCATATATTTT. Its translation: CATRQGAGNTIYF.